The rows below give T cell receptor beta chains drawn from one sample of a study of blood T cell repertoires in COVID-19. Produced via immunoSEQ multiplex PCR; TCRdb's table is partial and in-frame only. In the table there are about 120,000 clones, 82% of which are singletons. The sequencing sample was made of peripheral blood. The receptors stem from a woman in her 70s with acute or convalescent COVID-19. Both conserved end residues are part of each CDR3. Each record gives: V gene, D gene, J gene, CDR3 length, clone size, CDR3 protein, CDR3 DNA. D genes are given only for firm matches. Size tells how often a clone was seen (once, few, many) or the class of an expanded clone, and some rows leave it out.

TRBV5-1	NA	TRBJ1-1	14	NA	CASTKDTLNTEAFF	TGCGCCAGCACTAAGGACACTTTGAACACTGAAGCTTTCTTT
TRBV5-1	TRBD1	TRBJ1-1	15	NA	CASSLGDRMNTEAFF	TGCGCCAGCAGCTTAGGGGACAGGATGAACACTGAAGCTTTCTTT
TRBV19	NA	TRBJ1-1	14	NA	CASSITGVATEAFF	TGTGCCAGTAGTATAACAGGTGTCGCCACTGAAGCTTTCTTT
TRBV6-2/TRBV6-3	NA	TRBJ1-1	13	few	CASSRTGNTEAFF	TGTGCCAGCAGCCGCACAGGGAACACTGAAGCTTTCTTT
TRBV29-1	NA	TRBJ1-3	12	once	CSVAGKGNTIYF	TGCAGCGTTGCGGGGAAAGGAAACACCATATATTTT
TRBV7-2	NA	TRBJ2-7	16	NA	CASSFTLGGAAYEQYF	TGTGCCAGCAGCTTTACCTTGGGGGGGGCAGCCTACGAGCAGTACTTC
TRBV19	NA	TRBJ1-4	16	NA	CASSPQGLTLNEKLFF	TGTGCCAGTAGTCCACAGGGTCTTACCCTTAATGAAAAACTGTTTTTT
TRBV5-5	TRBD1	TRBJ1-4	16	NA	CASSFDRGLTNEKLFF	TGTGCCAGCAGCTTCGACAGGGGGCTGACTAATGAAAAACTGTTTTTT
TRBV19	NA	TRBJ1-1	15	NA	CASSIAGRAMTEAFF	TGTGCCAGTAGTATAGCGGGCAGGGCAATGACTGAAGCTTTCTTT
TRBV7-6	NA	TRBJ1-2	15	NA	CASSLEEGSNYGYTF	TGTGCCAGCAGCTTGGAGGAAGGGTCTAACTATGGCTACACCTTC
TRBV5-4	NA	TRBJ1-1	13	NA	CASSSSTNTEAFF	TGTGCCAGCAGCTCATCGACAAACACTGAAGCTTTCTTT
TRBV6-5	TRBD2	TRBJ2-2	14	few	CAGGTSVNTGELFF	TGTGCCGGGGGGACTAGCGTGAACACCGGGGAGCTGTTTTTT
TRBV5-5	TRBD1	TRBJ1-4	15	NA	CATNPTGQGNEKLFF	TGTGCCACAAACCCAACGGGACAGGGGAATGAAAAACTGTTTTTT
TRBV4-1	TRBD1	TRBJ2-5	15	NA	CASSRAGTGVETQYF	TGCGCCAGCAGCCGCGCCGGGACAGGGGTCGAGACCCAGTACTTC
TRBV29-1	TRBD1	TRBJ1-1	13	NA	CSVRGTGRTEAFF	TGCAGCGTCCGCGGGACAGGGAGGACTGAAGCTTTCTTT
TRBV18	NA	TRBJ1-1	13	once	CASSAASNTEAFF	TGTGCCAGCTCAGCGGCGTCGAACACTGAAGCTTTCTTT
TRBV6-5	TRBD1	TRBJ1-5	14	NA	CASSYAGGGQPQHF	TGTGCCAGCAGTTATGCAGGGGGCGGTCAGCCCCAGCATTTT
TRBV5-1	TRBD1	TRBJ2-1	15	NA	CASSPSPTGGNEQFF	TGCGCCAGCAGCCCCTCTCCGACAGGGGGAAATGAGCAGTTCTTC
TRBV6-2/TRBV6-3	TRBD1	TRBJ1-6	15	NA	CASSPNGQGNSPLHF	TGTGCCAGCAGCCCCAATGGACAGGGAAATTCACCCCTCCACTTT
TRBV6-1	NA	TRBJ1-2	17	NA	CASSERQGPRPNYGYTF	TGTGCCAGCAGTGAACGGCAGGGGCCTAGACCTAACTATGGCTACACCTTC
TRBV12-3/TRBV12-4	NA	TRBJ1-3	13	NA	CASRGGILNTIYF	TGTGCCAGCCGGGGCGGGATTTTAAACACCATATATTTT
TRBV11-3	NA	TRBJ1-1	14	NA	CASSLGQLNTEAFF	TGTGCCAGCAGCTTAGGACAGTTGAACACTGAAGCTTTCTTT
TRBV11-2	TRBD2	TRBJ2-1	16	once	CASSLIAGGPYNEQFF	TGTGCCAGCAGCTTAATAGCGGGGGGGCCCTACAATGAGCAGTTCTTC
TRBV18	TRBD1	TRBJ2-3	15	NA	CASSSTGGGVDTQYF	TGTGCCAGCTCATCAACAGGGGGCGGCGTAGATACGCAGTATTTT
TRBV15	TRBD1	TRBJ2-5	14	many	CATSPTGGQETQYF	TGTGCCACCAGCCCGACAGGGGGCCAAGAGACCCAGTACTTC
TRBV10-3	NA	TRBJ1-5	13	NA	CAISDRGSGPQHF	TGTGCCATCAGTGATAGAGGAAGCGGGCCCCAGCATTTT
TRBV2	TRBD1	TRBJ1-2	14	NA	CASSGSTGYGGYTF	TGTGCCAGCAGTGGGTCGACAGGGTACGGTGGCTACACCTTC